This T cell receptor (beta chain) was found in a study of CD8 T cells in Susac syndrome. CD8+ and CD4+ T cells circulating in blood were sequenced for TCR beta. Isolation of CD8+ and CD4+ T cells was performed negatively, whereas enrichment of TEMRA cells was done by FACS. The CDR3 sequence is 16 residues long. Trimming removed 3 bases from V and 3 bases from J; junction bases left unmatched: 5. CDR1 and CDR2 from the germline V gene are LNHDA and SQIVND (reference sequence). Random-hexamer reverse transcription was applied to about 0.5 to 1 ug RNA. In TCRdb, the immunoSEQ multiplex PCR reads were re-called with MiXCR into one record per CDR3 protein. The sample holds about 84,000 distinct CDR3 sequences, over 80% seen once.

The chain uses TRBV19 and TRBJ1-5, with 10 bases identical to TRBD1. This TCR derives from a human donor in good health. Sequencing was carried out using CD8+ T cells from PBMCs. DNA for the CDR3: TGTGCCAGTAGTATGGGACAGGGGACTTACAATCAGCCCCAGCATTTT. It encodes CASSMGQGTYNQPQHF.